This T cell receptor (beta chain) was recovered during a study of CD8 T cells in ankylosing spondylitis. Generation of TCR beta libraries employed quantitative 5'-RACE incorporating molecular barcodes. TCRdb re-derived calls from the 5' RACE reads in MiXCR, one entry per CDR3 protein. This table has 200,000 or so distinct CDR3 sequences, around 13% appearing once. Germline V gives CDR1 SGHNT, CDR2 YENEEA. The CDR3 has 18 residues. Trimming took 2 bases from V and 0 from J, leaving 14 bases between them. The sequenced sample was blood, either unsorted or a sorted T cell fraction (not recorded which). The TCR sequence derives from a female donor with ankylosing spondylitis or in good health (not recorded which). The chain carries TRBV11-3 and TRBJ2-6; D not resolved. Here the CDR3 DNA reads TGTGCCAGCAGCTTAACCGGACGGTTTAGCTCTGGGGCCAACGTCCTGACTTTC. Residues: CASSLTGRFSSGANVLTF.